The clone carrying this T cell receptor beta chain has at least ten counts. Trimming took off 2 bases at V and 4 bases at J, with 12 bases between the two ends. The CDR3 loop spans 15 amino acids. This sample was included in a study of T cells in Graves' hyperthyroidism and ophthalmopathy. Amplification of TCR beta CDR3 regions used RNA as the template. A set of HTBI primers served as the primers for a first-round RT-PCR of the TCR CDR3. MiXCR was run by TCRdb on the multiplex PCR reads, yielding one entry per CDR3 protein. Of 300,000 to 350,000 distinct CDR3 sequences listed, approximately 15% are singletons. Each patient was aged 18 to 65 and had newly diagnosed hyperthyroidism of under 2 months' duration. Those patients with uncontrolled infection, other autoimmune disease, pregnancy or lactation were excluded.

This sequence joins TRBV12-3 or TRBV12-4 and TRBJ1-5, with a weak D call TRBD1 (6 bases). Sequenced input: blood. This TCR came from a woman aged 30 to 39 with Graves' hyperthyroidism. The CDR3: CASSLTGKSNQPQHF. CDR3 bases: TGTGCCAGCAGTTTAACAGGGAAATCAAATCAGCCCCAGCATTTT.